The sequence of this T cell receptor (beta chain) was determined in a study of cytomegalovirus exposure and HLA in healthy donors. The CDR3 has 13 amino acids. Germline-derived CDR1 and CDR2 are MDHEN and SYDVKM. The ends were cut back, 2 bases at V and 2 bases at J, with 6 bases in the middle. General study points: HLA alleles showed associations with fewer than 20,000 TCR beta sequences in a later analysis, at a 0.05 false discovery rate.

The PCR used 60 Vbeta and 13 Jbeta primers. TCRdb's copy holds only in-frame clones and misses some; the assay was immunoSEQ multiplex PCR. This listing includes 150,000 or so clones. In regard to this clone: Its specificity is unknown. This sample also contains other DNA sequences that code for the same CDR3.

The sequencing input was PBMCs. The sequence came from a woman in her sixties or seventies in good health and CMV-seronegative. This sequence joins TRBV28 and TRBJ1-2; D gene ambiguous. The CDR3 DNA sequence: TGTGCCAGCAGTTTAGGGCAGAACTATGGCTACACCTTC. It translates to CASSLGQNYGYTF.